The sequence of this T cell receptor beta chain was determined in a study of CD8 T cells in ankylosing spondylitis. Study conclusions and caveats: Disease-associated clonotypes exhibited CD8+ identity and were relatively infrequent in peripheral blood. Certain motif variants had earlier been reported in reactive arthritis synovial fluid and blood. The clones that were linked to disease were reported to be significantly enriched in matched synovial fluid samples from ankylosing spondylitis patients. A TCR beta motif of eight or nine highly homologous variants seemed to mark ankylosing spondylitis blood.

The V gene end was trimmed by 5 bases and the J gene end by 1 base; junction bases not matched to a gene: 5. From germline, CDR1 is SGHVS and CDR2 FQNEAQ. There are 15 residues in the CDR3. Turning to this clonotype: Its antigen remains unknown.

TCRdb analysed the 5' RACE reads with MiXCR anew, one entry per CDR3 protein. The sample yields 150,000 to 200,000 distinct CDR3 sequences, 9.5% to 10% seen once. The receptor was isolated from a female donor with ankylosing spondylitis or in good health (not recorded which). The sample taken for sequencing was blood, either unsorted or a sorted T cell fraction (not recorded which). The V call is TRBV7-8, the J call TRBJ2-5; 9 bases align to TRBD2. CDR3 residues: CASSILAGLQETQYF. CDR3 nucleotides: TGTGCCAGCAGCATCCTAGCGGGGCTCCAAGAGACCCAGTACTTC.